These 25 T cell receptor beta chains were all obtained from the same sample, sequenced in a study of CD8 T cells in ankylosing spondylitis. TCRdb re-analysed the 5' RACE reads in MiXCR, keeping a single row per CDR3 protein. The data show hundreds of thousands of distinct CDR3 sequences, with roughly 32% seen just once and around 4.4% held by the top ten. Sample: blood, either unsorted or a sorted T cell fraction (not recorded which). The receptor set was obtained from a male donor with ankylosing spondylitis or in good health (not recorded which).

This chain connects TRBV4-1 to TRBJ2-2; no reliable D call. Trimming took off 4 bases at V and 2 bases at J, with 5 bases between the two ends. Per germline, CDR1 MGHRA and CDR2 YSYEKL. The CDR3 totals 13 residues. In DNA form, the CDR3 reads TGCGCCAGCAGCCCCCTCAACACCGGGGAGCTGTTTTTT. It encodes CASSPLNTGELFF.

The gene calls are TRBV5-8 and TRBJ2-1; 9 nucleotides agree with TRBD2. J lost 2 bases, V lost 3 bases, and 3 bases had no gene match. The CDR3 is made up of 15 amino acids. The germline gives CDR1 SGHTS, CDR2 YDEGEE. CDR3 sequence: CASSSTSGPYNEQFF. The DNA for the CDR3 is TGTGCCAGCAGCTCTACTAGCGGGCCCTACAATGAGCAGTTCTTC. Full variable domain (rest looked up from reference TRBV5-8 and TRBJ2-1): EAGVTQSPTHLIKTRGQQATLRCSPISGHTSVYWYQQALGLGLQFLLWYDEGEERNRGNFPPRFSGRQFPNYSSELNVNALELEDSALYLCASSSTSGPYNEQFFGPGTRLTVL.

A few counts support this clonotype. V and J are TRBV9 and TRBJ2-3; no firm D call. V was shortened by 4 bases and J by 0 bases, with 12 bases between the two germline ends. The CDR3 runs 15 residues. Germline loops: CDR1 SGDLS, CDR2 YYNGEE. This CDR3 is CASSPPRFSTDTQYF. Written as DNA, the CDR3 is TGTGCCAGCAGCCCCCCCAGGTTCAGCACAGATACGCAGTATTTT.

This clonotype occurred a few times. The gene calls are TRBV20-1 and TRBJ1-4, with 8 bases lining up with TRBD1. Germline lookup yields CDR1 DFQATT and CDR2 SNEGSKA (reference sequence). The J segment lost 4 bases and the V segment lost 0 bases, leaving 1 base of the junction unmatched. This CDR3 has 14 amino acids. CDR3 loop: CSARDGQGNEKLFF. As DNA, the CDR3 is TGCAGTGCTAGAGATGGACAGGGTAATGAAAAACTGTTTTTT.

The chain is built from TRBV12-3 or TRBV12-4 and TRBJ2-7, with 8 bases matching TRBD2. The CDR3 totals 14 residues. V lost 3 bases to trimming and J lost 7 bases; unmatched junction nucleotides: 8. CDR3 sequence: CASSFLGGGQEQYF. CDR3 in DNA: TGTGCCAGCAGTTTTCTCGGCGGGGGGCAGGAGCAGTACTTC.

This clonotype was detected ten times or more. The chain has TRBV20-1 and TRBJ2-5, with no clear D. V was shortened by 5 bases and J by 0 bases, with 10 bases between the two germline ends. Germline V CDR1 and CDR2: DFQATT, SNEGSKA (reference sequence). CDR3 length equals 13 residues. The CDR3: CSAPLRNQETQYF. For the CDR3, the DNA is TGCAGTGCTCCCTTGCGGAACCAAGAGACCCAGTACTTC.

Only a few counts were recorded for this clonotype. CDR3 DNA: TGTGCCAGCAGCCCCAACGGTCCCTACGAGCAGTACTTC. Translation: CASSPNGPYEQYF. The chain couples TRBV3-1 to TRBJ2-7; D not resolved. The germline V gene has CDR1 LGHDT and CDR2 YNNKEL (reference sequence). This CDR3 has 13 amino acids. The germline V and J ends were trimmed by 4 bases and 2 bases, with 9 bases remaining between them.

The V call is TRBV12-3 or TRBV12-4, the J call TRBJ2-3; the D gene is possibly TRBD2 (5 bases). V was pared by 2 bases and J by 1 base, with 10 bases between. This CDR3 is built from 15 residues. Here the CDR3 reads CASSLRTGGTDTQYF. Written as DNA, the CDR3 is TGTGCCAGCAGTTTAAGAACCGGGGGCACAGATACGCAGTATTTT.

This chain uses TRBV5-1 with TRBJ1-2; D is uncertain. Trimming took off 0 bases at V and 4 bases at J, with 13 bases between the two ends. Germline values: CDR1 SGHRS, CDR2 YFSETQ. The CDR3 loop spans 15 amino acids. CDR3 DNA sequence: TGCGCCAGCAGCTTGGGACCCGAGGTGGGCTATGGCTACACCTTC. Its protein is CASSLGPEVGYGYTF.

The gene calls are TRBV30 and TRBJ2-7; D unresolved. CDR1 and CDR2 from the germline V gene are GTSNPN and SVGIG (reference sequence). The CDR3 is made up of 12 amino acids. V lost 0 bases, J lost 3 bases, and 6 bases lay in between. CDR3 DNA sequence: TGTGCCTGGAGTGTGAGTAACTACGAGCAGTACTTC. This codes for CAWSVSNYEQYF.

This clonotype was observed a few times. The chain recombines TRBV29-1 with TRBJ1-4, with D tentatively TRBD1 (6 bases). This CDR3 comprises 13 residues. V was cut by 4 bases and J by 7 bases, with 13 bases left in between. The germline gives CDR1 SQVTM, CDR2 ANQGSEA. CDR3 nucleotides: TGCAGCGTTGGGATGGGGGCTGGTGAAAAACTGTTTTTT. It yields the protein CSVGMGAGEKLFF.

The chain carries TRBV29-1 and TRBJ2-1, with D unresolved. The CDR3 runs 14 residues. The V end was cut by 2 bases, the J end by 0 bases, with 8 bases between. The germline V gene encodes CDR1 SQVTM and CDR2 ANQGSEA. Here the CDR3 reads CSVERGDSYNEQFF. CDR3 coding DNA: TGCAGCGTTGAACGTGGGGACTCCTACAATGAGCAGTTCTTC.

J is TRBJ2-1 and V is TRBV12-3 or TRBV12-4; D may be TRBD1 (5 bases). The CDR3 is 13 residues long. Trimming stripped 6 bases from V and 2 bases from J, with 8 bases between. The CDR3 sequence is CASSARAYNEQFF. The CDR3 bases are TGTGCCAGCAGCGCCAGGGCCTACAATGAGCAGTTCTTC.

V and J are TRBV20-1 and TRBJ2-2; D gene unclear. Germline lookup yields CDR1 DFQATT and CDR2 SNEGSKA (reference sequence). This CDR3 is 14 amino acids long. V was trimmed by 3 bases and J by 8 bases, leaving 16 bases between them. In nucleotides, the CDR3 is TGCAGTGCTAGCGGACCCCCCGCCGCGGGGGAGCTGTTTTTT. It yields the protein CSASGPPAAGELFF.

The sample holds a few counts of this clonotype. The V and J genes are TRBV5-1 and TRBJ2-7; 13 bases are shared with TRBD2. Germline CDR1 is SGHRS and CDR2 is YFSETQ. Losses at the gene ends were 4 bases for V and 0 bases for J; bases not matched to a gene: 4. CDR3 length: 16 amino acids. CDR3 DNA: TGCGCCAGCAGCAGGGGACTAGCGGGGACCTCCTACGAGCAGTACTTC. This codes for CASSRGLAGTSYEQYF.

This clonotype was recorded a few times. This chain connects TRBV3-1 to TRBJ2-3, with TRBD1 matching 9 bases. There are 15 residues in the CDR3. In germline, CDR1 is LGHDT, CDR2 YNNKEL (reference sequence). V dropped 4 bases and J dropped 3; count of bases not matched to a gene: 5. CDR3 DNA sequence: TGTGCCAGCAGCCCCGGGACAGGGACTACAGATACGCAGTATTTT. It encodes CASSPGTGTTDTQYF.

In this sample, this clonotype turned up a few times. The V and J genes are TRBV5-6 and TRBJ2-5, with a weak D call TRBD1 (5 bases). The length of the CDR3 is 16 residues. V lost 4 bases and J 0 bases, leaving 16 bases between the germline ends. Germline CDR1 and CDR2: SGHDT and YYEEEE. The CDR3 region is CASSPGPGNYQETQYF. CDR3 DNA: TGTGCCAGCAGCCCCGGGCCAGGGAATTACCAAGAGACCCAGTACTTC.

The rearrangement uses TRBV20-1 and TRBJ2-5; D perhaps matches TRBD2 (6 bases). V shed 4 bases and J shed 4 bases, with 19 bases lying between them. The CDR3 is made up of 15 amino acids. Germline V gene lookup returns CDR1 DFQATT and CDR2 SNEGSKA (reference sequence). The CDR3 DNA reads TGCAGTGCTAATGATCGAGGTAGCGGCACAGAGACCCAGTACTTC. The encoded protein is CSANDRGSGTETQYF.

This clonotype showed up just a few times. The rearrangement joins TRBV6-1 to TRBJ1-5; D is unclear. The length of the CDR3 is 13 residues. The V gene lost 7 bases and the J gene lost 0 bases, with 7 bases spanning the gap. CDR1 is MNHNS, CDR2 SASEGT, per germline. The DNA for the CDR3 is TGTGCCAGCAACCGCTATAGCAATCAGCCCCAGCATTTT. Translated: CASNRYSNQPQHF.

The chain is built from TRBV5-8 and TRBJ1-2; 9 nucleotides agree with TRBD1. With 4 bases clipped from V and 4 bases from J, the junction kept 8 bases outside the gene matches. Germline assignment: CDR1 SGHTS and CDR2 YDEGEE. This CDR3 is 15 amino acids long. The CDR3 DNA is TGTGCCAGCAGCCCTGGGACAGGGAAGGGCTATGGCTACACCTTC. Translated, it gives CASSPGTGKGYGYTF.

The rearrangement links TRBV7-9 to TRBJ2-1, with TRBD1 matching over 12 bases. Trimming took 6 bases from V and 8 from J; bases not matched to a gene: 8. Germline CDR1 SEHNR, CDR2 FQNEAQ (reference sequence). The CDR3 contains 15 residues. The CDR3 DNA is TGTGCCAGCAGTTCAGTGGGACAGGGGGCCGATGAGCAGTTCTTC. Protein sequence: CASSSVGQGADEQFF. The whole variable domain, remainder taken from reference TRBV7-9 and TRBJ2-1, is DTGVSQNPRHKITKRGQNVTFRCDPISEHNRLYWYRQTLGQGPEFLTYFQNEAQLEKSRLLSDRFSAERPKGSFSTLEIQRTEQGDSAMYLCASSSVGQGADEQFFGPGTRLTVL.

The rearrangement joins TRBV20-1 to TRBJ2-3, with no clear D. The CDR3 has 14 amino acids. Per germline, CDR1 DFQATT and CDR2 SNEGSKA (reference sequence). V gave up 3 bases and J gave up 4 bases, with 14 bases separating them. CDR3 protein: CSASFGISPDTQYF. CDR3 bases: TGCAGTGCTAGTTTTGGAATCAGTCCAGATACGCAGTATTTT.

This clonotype was counted between two and nine times. The chain joins TRBV5-8 to TRBJ2-7; D uncertain. The ends were cut back, 9 bases at V and 1 base at J, with 14 bases in the middle. Per germline, CDR1 SGHTS and CDR2 YDEGEE. CDR3 length equals 13 residues. This CDR3 is CAMQDLQSYEQYF. CDR3 DNA: TGTGCCATGCAAGACTTACAGTCCTACGAGCAGTACTTC.

In this sample, this clonotype turned up a few times. This chain uses TRBV20-1 with TRBJ1-5; TRBD1 matches 7 bases. CDR1 and CDR2 from the germline V gene are DFQATT and SNEGSKA (reference sequence). The V and J ends lost 2 bases and 7 bases, in that order; junction bases with no gene match: 11. The CDR3 has 15 residues. The CDR3 protein is CSARNDRERGQPQHF. As DNA, the CDR3 is TGCAGTGCTAGAAACGACAGGGAGCGAGGGCAGCCCCAGCATTTT.

This clonotype showed up just once. The chain combines TRBV20-1 with TRBJ1-4; D gene unclear. Deletions cut 5 bases from V and 4 bases from J, with 11 bases between. Looked up from germline, CDR1 is DFQATT and CDR2 is SNEGSKA (reference sequence). CDR3 length equals 13 residues. The DNA of the CDR3 is TGCAGTGCTCGGGGTGACTTTAATGAAAAACTGTTTTTT. Its protein product is CSARGDFNEKLFF.